The sequence of this T cell receptor (beta chain) was determined in a study of blood T cell repertoires in COVID-19. Under the authors' procedure: For nucleated cells, counts were estimated from reference gene primer amplification. Some clones are missing from TCRdb's copy, which holds only in-frame ones; the method was immunoSEQ multiplex PCR. The V and J calls and the clone size are those of that table, but D and trimming were determined from the DNA. The sample consists of about 190,000 clones, around 90% of them appearing once. Per germline, CDR1 SGHNT and CDR2 YENEEA. CDR3 size: 13 residues. V dropped 5 bases and J dropped 1 base, with 9 bases sitting between them.

This sequence joins TRBV11-3 and TRBJ2-7; D may be TRBD1 (5 bases). Source material: peripheral blood. This sequence was found in a man aged 35 to 55 with active or convalescent COVID-19. DNA for the CDR3: TGTGCCAGCAGCCCTTACAGGTCCTACGAGCAGTACTTC. Its protein product is CASSPYRSYEQYF.